These 3 T cell receptor beta chains came from one sample sequenced in a study of CD4 T cells in relation to SARS-CoV-2 and coronaviruses. Their antigens remain unidentified. TCRdb keeps only in-frame clones here, not all; method: immunoSEQ multiplex PCR. The data hold approximately 41,000 clones, with 60% to 80% observed a single time. What was sequenced was memory CD4+ T cells from PBMCs, cultured in vitro. The receptors originated from an adult with COVID-19.

This sequence joins TRBV19 and TRBJ2-1; 10 bases agree with TRBD2. The CDR3 spans 16 residues. V was pared by 1 base and J by 0 bases, with 0 bases of the junction left unmatched. Germline assignment: CDR1 LNHDA and CDR2 SQIVND (reference sequence). CDR3 residues: CASSIASGSSYNEQFF. CDR3 DNA: TGTGCCAGTAGTATAGCTAGCGGGAGCTCCTACAATGAGCAGTTCTTC. Combining the CDR3 with reference TRBV19 and TRBJ2-1 gives the whole variable domain DGGITQSPKYLFRKEGQNVTLSCEQNLNHDAMYWYRQDPGQGLRLIYYSQIVNDFQKGDIAEGYSVSREKKESFPLTVTSAQKNPTAFYLCASSIASGSSYNEQFFGPGTRLTVL.

This rearrangement joins TRBV5-4 to TRBJ2-2, with D perhaps TRBD1 or TRBD2 (5 bases each). The V gene lost 1 base and the J gene lost 6 bases, with 13 bases spanning the gap. This CDR3 comprises 15 residues. The V gene's germline CDR1 is SGHNT and CDR2 YYREEE (reference sequence). As DNA, the CDR3 is TGTGCCAGCAGCTTGTCGGCAGGGACCCCCGGGGAGCTGTTTTTT. Translated: CASSLSAGTPGELFF.

This rearrangement joins TRBV28 to TRBJ1-1; unclear D gene. Germline-derived CDR1 and CDR2 are MDHEN and SYDVKM. V shed 4 bases and J shed 3 bases, with 15 bases lying between them. The CDR3 runs to 15 residues. For the CDR3, the DNA is TGTGCCAGCAGTTCCCTACGTACCTTTGACACTGAAGCTTTCTTT. Translated, it gives CASSSLRTFDTEAFF.